The 24 T cell receptor beta chains below all came from one sample that was sequenced in a study of blood T cell repertoires in COVID-19. This table comes from immunoSEQ multiplex PCR, and its TCRdb copy is limited to in-frame clones, with some not included. This sample has roughly 340,000 clones, with approximately 87% found just once. The sequenced sample was PBMCs or T cells enriched from blood (not recorded which). These receptors were taken from a man aged 40-49 years in a cohort exposed to, infected with or recovered from COVID-19 (not recorded which).

V gene TRBV3-1 (or the pseudogene TRBV3-2) combines with J gene TRBJ2-3, with D tentatively TRBD1 (6 bases). The V gene lost 2 bases and the J gene lost 3 bases, with 15 bases spanning the gap. CDR1 and CDR2 from the germline V gene are LGHDT and YNNKEL (reference sequence). This CDR3 is built from 16 residues. The CDR3 protein is CASSQPFRQGTDTQYF. CDR3 DNA: TGTGCCAGCAGCCAACCCTTTAGGCAGGGGACAGATACGCAGTATTTT.

The chain employs TRBV5-4 and TRBJ2-3; 10 bases agree with TRBD1. There are 17 residues in the CDR3. The germline gives CDR1 SGHNT, CDR2 YYREEE (reference sequence). V lost 4 bases, J lost 4 bases, and 12 bases stayed unmatched. CDR3 nucleotide sequence: TGTGCCAGCAGCCGGATGCACGGACAGGGGGTGTCAGATACGCAGTATTTT. This codes for CASSRMHGQGVSDTQYF.

This chain uses TRBV29-1 with TRBJ2-7; TRBD1 is a possible D gene (6 bases). V was pared by 6 bases and J by 2 bases, with 8 bases between. Germline V gene sequence: CDR1 SQVTM, CDR2 ANQGSEA. The CDR3 has 11 residues. DNA for the CDR3: TGCAGCGTCAGGGGAACCTACGAGCAGTACTTC. Its protein product is CSVRGTYEQYF.

The chain recombines TRBV7-8 with TRBJ1-1; 7 bases map to TRBD1. There are 14 residues in the CDR3. Trimming removed 1 base from V and 4 bases from J; junction bases left unmatched: 3. CDR1 and CDR2 (germline): SGHVS, FQNEAQ. Here the CDR3 DNA reads TGTGCCAGCAGCTTAGGCCGACAGGGCACTGAAGCTTTCTTT. Its translation is CASSLGRQGTEAFF.

The chain has TRBV19 and TRBJ1-1; possibly TRBD1 for D (6 bases). Germline CDR1 and CDR2: LNHDA and SQIVND (reference sequence). Trimming removed 3 bases from V and 4 bases from J, with 15 bases in between. CDR3 size: 15 residues. CDR3 sequence reads: CASSMSGGAGTEAFF. In nucleotides, the CDR3 is TGTGCCAGTAGTATGAGCGGGGGCGCGGGCACTGAAGCTTTCTTT.

The chain couples TRBV5-1 to TRBJ2-5; TRBD2 might be the D (5 bases). Trimming removed 2 bases at V and 1 base at J, with 9 bases between. This CDR3 has 14 amino acids. Germline CDR1 SGHRS, CDR2 YFSETQ. The CDR3 sequence: CASSFYGVQETQYF. The DNA for the CDR3 is TGCGCCAGCAGCTTTTACGGGGTCCAAGAGACCCAGTACTTC.

The chain joins TRBV5-1 to TRBJ1-1; TRBD1 agrees at 9 bases. Germline V gene data show CDR1 as SGHRS and CDR2 as YFSETQ. The CDR3 totals 16 residues. V lost 6 bases and J lost 5; bases outside the gene matches: 14. The CDR3 region has the DNA TGCGCCAGCAAGGATATTCCGGGACAGGGAATGACTGAAGCTTTCTTT. Translation gives CASKDIPGQGMTEAFF.

The chain carries TRBV19 and TRBJ1-5, with 7 bases fitting TRBD1. With V trimmed by 4 bases and J by 7 bases, 13 bases remained unmatched. The CDR3 has 16 amino acids. CDR1 LNHDA and CDR2 SQIVND come from the germline V gene (reference sequence). CDR3 protein: CASSTLTGLLGQPQHF. The CDR3 region has the DNA TGTGCCAGTAGTACCCTGACAGGGCTTCTGGGACAGCCCCAGCATTTT.

This sequence joins TRBV3-1 (or the pseudogene TRBV3-2) and TRBJ1-6; TRBD1 matches 8 bases. CDR3 length: 16 residues. The germline V gene encodes CDR1 LGHDT and CDR2 YNNKEL (reference sequence). With V trimmed by 5 bases and J by 10 bases, 13 bases remained unmatched. This CDR3 reads CASSFGSGQVNSPLHF. CDR3 bases: TGTGCCAGCAGCTTTGGATCGGGACAGGTCAACTCACCCCTCCACTTT.

The J gene is TRBJ1-6, the V gene TRBV11-2; D is undetermined. The CDR3 covers 15 residues. The germline gives CDR1 SGHAT, CDR2 FQNNGV. V lost 2 bases, J lost 7 bases, and 12 bases lay in between. CDR3 protein: CASSLQYGRNSPLHF. The CDR3 nucleotides read TGTGCCAGCAGCTTACAATACGGGAGAAATTCACCCCTCCACTTT.

This clone was seen once. V is TRBV2 and J is TRBJ2-7; D gene unclear. Trimming removed 6 bases at V and 2 bases at J, with 8 bases between. Germline CDR1 SNHLY, CDR2 FYNNEI. The CDR3 has 12 amino acids. CDR3 sequence reads: CASRLSTYEQYF. DNA for the CDR3: TGTGCCAGCAGACTGAGTACCTACGAGCAGTACTTC.

The chain links TRBV30 to TRBJ2-1; 7 positions agree with TRBD1. CDR1 and CDR2 (germline): GTSNPN, SVGIG (reference sequence). The CDR3 runs to 14 residues. Trimming removed 2 bases from V and 4 bases from J; junction bases left unmatched: 5. CDR3 amino acids: CAWSFRTGYNEQFF. CDR3 in DNA: TGTGCCTGGAGTTTCAGGACAGGATACAATGAGCAGTTCTTC. The entire variable domain, with the rest obtained from reference TRBV30 and TRBJ2-1, is as follows: SQTIHQWPATLVQPVGSPLSLECTVEGTSNPNLYWYRQAAGRGLQLLFYSVGIGQISSEVPQNLSASRPQDRQFILSSKKLLLSDSGFYLCAWSFRTGYNEQFFGPGTRLTVL.

This chain joins TRBV19 and TRBJ2-1; 7 nucleotides match TRBD1. V lost 6 bases, J lost 1 base, and 12 bases stayed unmatched. In germline, CDR1 is LNHDA, CDR2 SQIVND (reference sequence). This CDR3 spans 17 amino acids. The CDR3 bases are TGTGCCAGTAGCATATCGCGATCAGGGGGTTCCTACAATGAGCAGTTCTTC. It yields the protein CASSISRSGGSYNEQFF.

This sequence joins TRBV30 and TRBJ2-1; 11 bases fit TRBD2. Per the germline V gene, CDR1 is GTSNPN and CDR2 is SVGIG (reference sequence). Trimming at V came to 1 base and at J to 1 base, leaving 3 bases not matched to a gene. The CDR3 loop spans 16 amino acids. The CDR3 DNA reads as TGTGCCTGGAGTGGGGGACTAGCGGTGTCCTACAATGAGCAGTTCTTC. It codes for CAWSGGLAVSYNEQFF.

V usage is TRBV27 and J usage is TRBJ2-3; 8 bases are shared with TRBD1. This CDR3 has 15 residues. Germline values: CDR1 MNHEY, CDR2 SMNVEV (reference sequence). J was trimmed by 3 bases and V by 6 bases; bases with no gene match: 8. The CDR3 DNA reads TGTGCCAGCAGCCGACGACAGGGGTTGACAGATACGCAGTATTTT. It is translated as CASSRRQGLTDTQYF.

The J gene is TRBJ2-1, the V gene TRBV11-2, with D unclear. Trimming pared 0 bases from V and 10 bases from J, leaving 16 bases between. The CDR3 sequence is 15 residues long. Germline CDR1 is SGHAT and CDR2 is FQNNGV. As DNA, the CDR3 is TGTGCCAGCAGCTTAGATTTGGCAGGTCCATTGGAGCAGTTCTTC. As protein: CASSLDLAGPLEQFF. Full variable domain (outside the CDR3, taken from reference TRBV11-2 and TRBJ2-1): EAGVAQSPRYKIIEKRQSVAFWCNPISGHATLYWYQQILGQGPKLLIQFQNNGVVDDSQLPKDRFSAERLKGVDSTLKIQPAKLEDSAVYLCASSLDLAGPLEQFFGPGTRLTVL.

CDR3: CASMREQGKNIQYF. The CDR3 DNA is TGTGCCAGCATGCGGGAGCAAGGCAAAAACATTCAGTACTTC. The gene calls are TRBV2 and TRBJ2-4; 7 nucleotides align to TRBD2. This CDR3 spans 14 amino acids. J was trimmed by 3 bases and V by 7 bases; bases with no gene match: 6. Germline CDR1 reads SNHLY; CDR2 reads FYNNEI. Together with reference TRBV2 and TRBJ2-4, the CDR3 gives the full variable domain: EPEVTQTPSHQVTQMGQEVILRCVPISNHLYFYWYRQILGQKVEFLVSFYNNEISEKSEIFDDQFSVERPDGSNFTLKIRSTKLEDSAMYFCASMREQGKNIQYFGAGTRLSVL.

This sequence joins TRBV5-1 and TRBJ2-7; 9 bases are shared with TRBD1. Per germline, CDR1 SGHRS and CDR2 YFSETQ. The length of the CDR3 is 15 residues. With 6 bases clipped from V and 2 bases from J, the junction kept 9 bases outside the gene matches. The CDR3 sequence is CASKVSGQGTYEQYF. The CDR3 DNA reads TGCGCCAGCAAGGTGAGCGGACAGGGGACCTACGAGCAGTACTTC.

The rearrangement uses TRBV6-1 and TRBJ2-7; 13 bases agree with TRBD2. This CDR3 has 16 residues. The V segment lost 4 bases and the J segment 1 base; nucleotides outside the gene matches: 4. Germline V gives CDR1 MNHNS, CDR2 SASEGT. The CDR3 nucleotides read TGTGCCAGCAGTGCGGCGGGACTAGCGGGGTCCTACGAGCAGTACTTC. Protein product: CASSAAGLAGSYEQYF.

The chain has TRBV19 and TRBJ2-7; possible D gene TRBD1, 5 bases. In germline, CDR1 is LNHDA, CDR2 SQIVND (reference sequence). V was pared by 5 bases and J by 0 bases, with 11 bases between. CDR3 length: 14 residues. CDR3 sequence: CASSPRANSYEQYF. The CDR3 nucleotides are TGTGCCAGTAGTCCCAGGGCGAACTCCTACGAGCAGTACTTC.

This clone was recorded only once. The V gene is TRBV4-2, the J gene TRBJ2-5; the D gene is possibly TRBD2 (6 bases). The CDR3 sequence is 15 residues long. The ends were cut back, 4 bases at V and 0 bases at J, with 12 bases in the middle. The germline gives CDR1 LGHNA, CDR2 YNFKEQ. CDR3 DNA: TGTGCCAGCAGCCCTAAGGGAGGATACCAAGAGACCCAGTACTTC. Protein: CASSPKGGYQETQYF.

J is TRBJ2-1 and V is TRBV28; TRBD1 matches at 8 bases. Unmatched junction bases numbered 8, after V lost 6 bases and J lost 7 bases. CDR1 and CDR2 (germline): MDHEN, SYDVKM. This CDR3 has 14 residues. The CDR3 spells CASSSSYRGNEQFF. For the CDR3, the DNA is TGTGCCAGCAGCAGTTCCTACAGGGGGAATGAGCAGTTCTTC.

V gene TRBV10-1 combines with J gene TRBJ2-1; 9 nucleotides match TRBD1. The germline V gene has CDR1 WNHNN and CDR2 SYGVQD (reference sequence). J gave up 7 bases and V 3 bases, and 7 bases lay outside the gene matches. This CDR3 comprises 15 residues. The chain's CDR3 is CASSDGTGISNEQFF. The CDR3 bases are TGCGCCAGCAGTGATGGGACAGGGATATCGAATGAGCAGTTCTTC.

The V and J genes are TRBV6-5 and TRBJ1-2; D uncertain. V shed 7 bases and J shed 2 bases, with 11 bases lying between them. This CDR3 is built from 13 residues. The germline CDR1 and CDR2 sequences are MNHEY and SVGAGI. The CDR3 here is CASKLGINYGYTF. CDR3 DNA: TGTGCCAGCAAACTCGGGATCAACTATGGCTACACCTTC.